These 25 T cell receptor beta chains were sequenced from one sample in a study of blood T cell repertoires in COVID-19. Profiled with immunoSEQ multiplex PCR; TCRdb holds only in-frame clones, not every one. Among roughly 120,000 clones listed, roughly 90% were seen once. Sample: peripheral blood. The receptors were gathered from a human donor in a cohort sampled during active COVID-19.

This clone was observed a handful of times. The CDR3 protein is CAISPPGTGGYTF. Written as DNA, the CDR3 is TGTGCCATCAGCCCGCCCGGGACAGGTGGCTACACCTTC. The gene calls are TRBV10-3 and TRBJ1-2, with TRBD1 identical over 8 bases. Per germline, CDR1 ENHRY and CDR2 SYGVKD. Trimming at V came to 6 bases and at J to 7 bases, leaving 7 bases not matched to a gene. The CDR3 is 13 amino acids.

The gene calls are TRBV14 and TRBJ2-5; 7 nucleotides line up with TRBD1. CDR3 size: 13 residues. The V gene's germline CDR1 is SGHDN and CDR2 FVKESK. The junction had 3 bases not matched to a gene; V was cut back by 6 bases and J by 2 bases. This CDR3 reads CASRRDRQETQYF. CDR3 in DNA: TGTGCCAGCAGACGGGACAGACAAGAGACCCAGTACTTC. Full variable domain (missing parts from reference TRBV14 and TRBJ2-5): EAGVTQFPSHSVIEKGQTVTLRCDPISGHDNLYWYRRVMGKEIKFLLHFVKESKQDESGMPNNRFLAERTGGTYSTLKVQPAELEDSGVYFCASRRDRQETQYFGPGTRLLVL.

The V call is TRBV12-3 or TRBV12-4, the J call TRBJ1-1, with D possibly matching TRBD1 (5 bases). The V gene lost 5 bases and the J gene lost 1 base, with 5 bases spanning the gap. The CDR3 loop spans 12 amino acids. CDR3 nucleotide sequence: TGTGCCAGCAGTGGACAGAACACTGAAGCTTTCTTT. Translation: CASSGQNTEAFF.

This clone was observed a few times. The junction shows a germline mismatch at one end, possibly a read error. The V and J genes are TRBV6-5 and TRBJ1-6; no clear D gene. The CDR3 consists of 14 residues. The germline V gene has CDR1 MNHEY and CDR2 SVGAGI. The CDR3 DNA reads TGTGCCAGCAGTTACTCCTCCGATAATTCACCCCTCCACTTT. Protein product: CASSYSSDNSPLHF.

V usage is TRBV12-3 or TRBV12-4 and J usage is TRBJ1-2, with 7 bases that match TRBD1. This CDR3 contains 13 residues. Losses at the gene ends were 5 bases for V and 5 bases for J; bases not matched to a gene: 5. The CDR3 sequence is CASSGDRTYGYTF. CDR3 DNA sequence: TGTGCCAGCAGTGGGGACAGAACATATGGCTACACCTTC.

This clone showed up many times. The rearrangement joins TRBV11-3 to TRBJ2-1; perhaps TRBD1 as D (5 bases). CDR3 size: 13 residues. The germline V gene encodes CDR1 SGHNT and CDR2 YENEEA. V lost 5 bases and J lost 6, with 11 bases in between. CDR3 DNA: TGTGCCAGCAGCGCGGACACCTCCAATGAGCAGTTCTTC. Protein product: CASSADTSNEQFF.

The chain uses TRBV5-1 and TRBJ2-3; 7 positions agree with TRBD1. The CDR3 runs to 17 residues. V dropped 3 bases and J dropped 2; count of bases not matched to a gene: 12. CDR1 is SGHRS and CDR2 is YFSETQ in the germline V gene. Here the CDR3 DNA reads TGCGCCAGCAGCTACCAACCTCGACAGGGACCCACAGATACGCAGTATTTT. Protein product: CASSYQPRQGPTDTQYF.

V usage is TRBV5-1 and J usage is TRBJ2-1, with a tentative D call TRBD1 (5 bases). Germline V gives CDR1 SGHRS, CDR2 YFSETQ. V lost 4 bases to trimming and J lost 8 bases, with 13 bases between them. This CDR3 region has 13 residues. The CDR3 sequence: CASSRLGADEQFF. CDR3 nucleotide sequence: TGCGCCAGCAGCCGCCTAGGGGCTGATGAGCAGTTCTTC.

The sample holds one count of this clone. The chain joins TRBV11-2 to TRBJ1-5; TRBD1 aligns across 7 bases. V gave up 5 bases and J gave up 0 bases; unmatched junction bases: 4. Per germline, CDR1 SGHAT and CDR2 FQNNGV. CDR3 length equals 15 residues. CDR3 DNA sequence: TGTGCCAGCAGCCCGGGACAGTCTAGCAATCAGCCCCAGCATTTT. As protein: CASSPGQSSNQPQHF.

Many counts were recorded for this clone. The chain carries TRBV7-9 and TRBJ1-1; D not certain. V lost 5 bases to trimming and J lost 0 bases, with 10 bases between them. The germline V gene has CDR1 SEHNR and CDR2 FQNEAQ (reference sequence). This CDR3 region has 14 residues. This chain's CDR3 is CASSLVGVNTEAFF. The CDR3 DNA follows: TGTGCCAGCAGCCTTGTCGGGGTGAACACTGAAGCTTTCTTT. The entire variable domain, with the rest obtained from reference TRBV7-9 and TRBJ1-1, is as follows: DTGVSQNPRHKITKRGQNVTFRCDPISEHNRLYWYRQTLGQGPEFLTYFQNEAQLEKSRLLSDRFSAERPKGSFSTLEIQRTEQGDSAMYLCASSLVGVNTEAFFGQGTRLTVV.

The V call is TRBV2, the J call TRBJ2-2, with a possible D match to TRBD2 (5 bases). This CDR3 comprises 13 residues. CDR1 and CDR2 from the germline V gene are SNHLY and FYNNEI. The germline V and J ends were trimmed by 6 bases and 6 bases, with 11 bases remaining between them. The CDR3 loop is CASSQTDSGELFF. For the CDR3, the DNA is TGTGCCAGCAGCCAAACGGACTCCGGGGAGCTGTTTTTT.

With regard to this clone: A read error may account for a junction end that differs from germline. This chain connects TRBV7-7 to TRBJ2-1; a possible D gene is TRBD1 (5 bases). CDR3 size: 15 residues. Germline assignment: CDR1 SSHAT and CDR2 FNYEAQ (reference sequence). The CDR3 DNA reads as TGTGCTAGCAGCTTAGACACAGGTTCCTACAATGAGCAGTTCTTC. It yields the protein CASSLDTGSYNEQFF. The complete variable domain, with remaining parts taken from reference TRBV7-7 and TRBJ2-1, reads GAGVSQSPRYKVTKRGQDVTLRCDPISSHATLYWYQQALGQGPEFLTYFNYEAQPDKSGLPSDRFSAERPEGSISTLTIQRTEQRDSAMYRCASSLDTGSYNEQFFGPGTRLTVL.

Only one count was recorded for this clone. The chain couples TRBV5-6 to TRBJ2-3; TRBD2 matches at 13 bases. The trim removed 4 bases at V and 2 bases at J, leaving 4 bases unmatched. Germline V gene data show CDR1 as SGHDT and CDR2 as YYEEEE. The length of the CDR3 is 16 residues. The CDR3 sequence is CASSKGLAGYTDTQYF. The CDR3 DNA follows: TGTGCCAGCAGCAAGGGACTAGCGGGGTACACAGATACGCAGTATTTT.

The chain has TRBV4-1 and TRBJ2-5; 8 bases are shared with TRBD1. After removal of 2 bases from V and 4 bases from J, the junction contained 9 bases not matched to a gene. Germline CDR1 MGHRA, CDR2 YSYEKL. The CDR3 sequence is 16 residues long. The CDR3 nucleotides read TGCGCCAGCAGCCAAACGGCTGGCAGGGGGCGAGAGACCCAGTACTTC. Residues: CASSQTAGRGRETQYF.

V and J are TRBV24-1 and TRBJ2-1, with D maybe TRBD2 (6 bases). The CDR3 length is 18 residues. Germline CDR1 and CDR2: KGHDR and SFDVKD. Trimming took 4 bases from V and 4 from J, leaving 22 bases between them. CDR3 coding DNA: TGTGCCACCAGTGACTCCTCCCTTGGCGGGGTGAGGTACAATGAGCAGTTCTTC. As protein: CATSDSSLGGVRYNEQFF.

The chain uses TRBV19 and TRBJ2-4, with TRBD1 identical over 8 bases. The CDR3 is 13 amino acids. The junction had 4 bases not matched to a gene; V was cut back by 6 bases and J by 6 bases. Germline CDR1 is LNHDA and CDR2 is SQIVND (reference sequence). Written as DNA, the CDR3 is TGTGCCAGTAGCCCGACAGGGGTAAACATTCAGTACTTC. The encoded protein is CASSPTGVNIQYF.

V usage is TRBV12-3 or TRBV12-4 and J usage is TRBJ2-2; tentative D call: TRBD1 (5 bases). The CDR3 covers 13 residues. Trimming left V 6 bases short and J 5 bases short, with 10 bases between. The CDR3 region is CASRPTETGELFF. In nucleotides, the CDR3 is TGTGCCAGCAGACCGACAGAAACCGGGGAGCTGTTTTTT.

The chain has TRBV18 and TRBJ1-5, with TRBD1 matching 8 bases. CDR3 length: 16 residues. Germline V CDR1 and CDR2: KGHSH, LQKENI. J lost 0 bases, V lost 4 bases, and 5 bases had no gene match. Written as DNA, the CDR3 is TGTGCCAGCTCACAACAGGGGGAACATAGCAATCAGCCCCAGCATTTT. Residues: CASSQQGEHSNQPQHF.

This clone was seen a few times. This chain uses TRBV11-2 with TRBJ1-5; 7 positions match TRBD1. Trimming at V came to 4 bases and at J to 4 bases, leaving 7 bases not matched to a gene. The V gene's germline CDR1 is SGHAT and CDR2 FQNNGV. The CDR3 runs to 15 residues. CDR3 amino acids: CASSSAGGMNQPQHF. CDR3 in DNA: TGTGCCAGCAGCTCAGCAGGGGGGATGAATCAGCCCCAGCATTTT.

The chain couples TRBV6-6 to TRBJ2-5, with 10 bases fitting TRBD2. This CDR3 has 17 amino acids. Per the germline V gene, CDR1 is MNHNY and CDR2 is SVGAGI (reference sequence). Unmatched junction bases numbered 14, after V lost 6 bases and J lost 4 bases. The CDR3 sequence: CASSRRGASGSPETQYF. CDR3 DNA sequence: TGTGCCAGCAGCCGCCGGGGGGCTAGCGGGAGTCCAGAGACCCAGTACTTC.

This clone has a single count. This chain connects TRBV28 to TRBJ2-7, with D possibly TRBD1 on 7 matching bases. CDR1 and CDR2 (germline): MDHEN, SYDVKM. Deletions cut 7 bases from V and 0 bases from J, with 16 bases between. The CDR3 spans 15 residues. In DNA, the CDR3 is TGTGCCAGCACCCTGGGGGGACAGACCTCCTACGAGCAGTACTTC. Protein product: CASTLGGQTSYEQYF.

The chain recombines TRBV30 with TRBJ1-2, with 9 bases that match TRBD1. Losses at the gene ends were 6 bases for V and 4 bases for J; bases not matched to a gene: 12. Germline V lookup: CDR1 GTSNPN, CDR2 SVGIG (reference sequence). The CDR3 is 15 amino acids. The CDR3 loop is CACTYPGQGLYGYTF. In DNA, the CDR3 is TGTGCCTGCACCTACCCGGGACAGGGACTCTATGGCTACACCTTC.

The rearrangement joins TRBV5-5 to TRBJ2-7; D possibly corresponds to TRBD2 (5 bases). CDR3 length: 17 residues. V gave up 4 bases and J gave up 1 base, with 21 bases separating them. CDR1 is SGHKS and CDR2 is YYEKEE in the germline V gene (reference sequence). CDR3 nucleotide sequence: TGTGCCAGCAGCCCAATACTAGGCCGGCCCACGTCCTACGAGCAGTACTTC. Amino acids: CASSPILGRPTSYEQYF.

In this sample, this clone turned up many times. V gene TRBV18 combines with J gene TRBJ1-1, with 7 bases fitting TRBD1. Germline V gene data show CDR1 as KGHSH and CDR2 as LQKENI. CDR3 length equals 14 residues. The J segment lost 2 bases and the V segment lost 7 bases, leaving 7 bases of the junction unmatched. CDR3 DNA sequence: TGTGCCAGCTTCGCGACAGGGCGAAACACTGAAGCTTTCTTT. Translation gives CASFATGRNTEAFF. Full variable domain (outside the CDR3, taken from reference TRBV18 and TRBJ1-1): NAGVMQNPRHLVRRRGQEARLRCSPMKGHSHVYWYRQLPEEGLKFMVYLQKENIIDESGMPKERFSAEFPKEGPSILRIQQVVRGDSAAYFCASFATGRNTEAFFGQGTRLTVV.

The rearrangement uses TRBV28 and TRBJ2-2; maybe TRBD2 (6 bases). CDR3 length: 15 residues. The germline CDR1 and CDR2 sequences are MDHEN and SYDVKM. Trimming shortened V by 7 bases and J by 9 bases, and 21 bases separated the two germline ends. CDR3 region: CASTSRGTAQRELFF. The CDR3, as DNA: TGTGCCAGCACCAGTCGGGGGACCGCACAGCGGGAGCTGTTTTTT.